The entry below describes one T cell receptor (beta chain). Its antigen remains unidentified. Sequencing was performed with immunoSEQ multiplex PCR; in TCRdb, only in-frame clones are kept and a portion is missing. The table shows fewer than 55,000 clones, with roughly 77% occurring only once. This sample was taken from a study of OX40 agonist ivuxolimab in advanced cancers. In the study overall: Patients received ivuxolimab, an intravenous treatment, every 2 weeks at 0.01 to 10 mg/kg. Subjects had a mean age of approximately 60 years, with a range of 23 to 79; around 80% were male. Past anti-PD-1, anti-PD-L1 or anti-CTLA-4 therapy was accepted, and 40% had received some. Study-wide results and caveats: Blood T cells, both CD4+ and CD8+, expanded clonally by week 6 at 0.1 to 3.0 mg/kg.

The CDR3 totals 19 residues. The V gene's germline CDR1 is WNHNN and CDR2 SYGVQD (reference sequence). V was clipped by 0 bases and J by 0 bases; unmatched bases: 6. The input for sequencing was CD4+ or CD8+ T cells sorted from blood, taken in a trial of the OX40 agonist ivuxolimab. The V call is TRBV10-1, the J call TRBJ2-2; 11 nucleotides match TRBD2. The receptor's source is an adult with an advanced solid tumor such as melanoma, head and neck, liver or kidney cancer. The CDR3 loop reads CASSESRLAGGANTGELFF. For the CDR3, the DNA is TGCGCCAGCAGTGAGTCAAGGCTAGCGGGGGGCGCGAACACCGGGGAGCTGTTTTTT.